One sample yielded the 30 T cell receptor beta chains listed below, sequenced in a study of OX40 agonist ivuxolimab in advanced cancers. Profiling relied on immunoSEQ multiplex PCR, and the TCRdb table lists in-frame clones only, not all of them. The top ten clones hold about 1.9% of a sample with 91,000 or so clones, more than 75% of them seen once. The specimen was CD4+ or CD8+ T cells sorted from blood, collected in a trial of the OX40 agonist ivuxolimab. Source of these receptors: an adult with an advanced solid tumor such as melanoma, head and neck, liver or kidney cancer.

V and J are TRBV10-3 and TRBJ1-1; no clear D. V was pared by 0 bases and J by 6 bases, with 14 bases between. Looked up from germline, CDR1 is ENHRY and CDR2 is SYGVKD. The CDR3 spans 15 residues. The CDR3 nucleotides read TGTGCCATCAGTGAGTCGCAGACGCCGGAGGCTGAAGCTTTCTTT. This translates into CAISESQTPEAEAFF.

V is TRBV18 and J is TRBJ1-1; D ambiguous. The CDR3 totals 15 residues. The germline V gene has CDR1 KGHSH and CDR2 LQKENI. V dropped 2 bases and J dropped 3 bases, with 13 bases sitting between them. Here the CDR3 DNA reads TGTGCCAGCTCACCAAACCCCGGGGAGGACACTGAAGCTTTCTTT. As protein: CASSPNPGEDTEAFF.

For the CDR3, the DNA is TGTGCCAGCAGATTCGACAGGGAGGCTTCCTACGAGCAGTACTTC. This sequence encodes CASRFDREASYEQYF. The chain recombines TRBV6-5 with TRBJ2-7; a weak D match, TRBD1 (7 bases). V was clipped by 6 bases and J by 1 base, with 16 bases between them. From germline, CDR1 is MNHEY and CDR2 SVGAGI. The length of the CDR3 is 15 residues.

The chain has TRBV15 and TRBJ2-5; 12 bases are shared with TRBD2. V lost 1 base and J lost 1; bases outside the gene matches: 7. CDR1 is LNHNV and CDR2 is YYDKDF in the germline V gene (reference sequence). The CDR3 length is 18 residues. The CDR3, as DNA: TGTGCCACCAGCAGAGGACTACTAGCGGGAGGCACCCAAGAGACCCAGTACTTC. Its protein product is CATSRGLLAGGTQETQYF.

The CDR3 DNA sequence: TGTGCCTGGAGTGCGCTTTACGAGCAGTACTTC. Amino acid sequence: CAWSALYEQYF. The chain links TRBV30 to TRBJ2-7, with D unresolved. CDR1 GTSNPN and CDR2 SVGIG come from the germline V gene (reference sequence). CDR3 length equals 11 residues. V lost 1 base and J lost 4, with 5 bases in between.

V usage is TRBV6-5 and J usage is TRBJ1-2; tentatively, D is TRBD1 (5 bases). This CDR3 is built from 14 residues. Trimming pared 0 bases from V and 4 bases from J, leaving 9 bases between. Germline loops: CDR1 MNHEY, CDR2 SVGAGI. The CDR3 loop is CASSYSERGYGYTF. The DNA for the CDR3 is TGTGCCAGCAGTTACTCAGAAAGGGGCTATGGCTACACCTTC.

V is TRBV5-1 and J is TRBJ2-5; 8 bases agree with TRBD2. The V gene's germline CDR1 is SGHRS and CDR2 YFSETQ. J was trimmed by 5 bases and V by 3 bases; bases with no gene match: 9. This CDR3 has 15 residues. CDR3 DNA sequence: TGCGCCAGCAGCTCCCTTAGCGGGACGGGGGAGACCCAGTACTTC. This encodes CASSSLSGTGETQYF.

This clone was observed once. This chain uses TRBV7-3 with TRBJ2-2; 11 nucleotides line up with TRBD2. Germline V gene data show CDR1 as SGHTA and CDR2 as FQGTGA. The length of the CDR3 is 15 residues. V gave up 2 bases and J gave up 6 bases; unmatched junction bases: 2. CDR3 loop: CASSLELAGAGELFF. CDR3 nucleotides: TGTGCCAGCAGCTTAGAACTAGCGGGAGCCGGGGAGCTGTTTTTT.

The chain is built from TRBV4-2 and TRBJ2-5; 11 bases line up with TRBD2. Germline assignment: CDR1 LGHNA and CDR2 YNFKEQ. V shed 3 bases and J 3 bases; nucleotides not matched to a gene: 6. This CDR3 has 16 amino acids. CDR3: CASSQVTSGVKETQYF. The CDR3 coding sequence is TGTGCCAGCAGCCAGGTGACTAGCGGGGTCAAAGAGACCCAGTACTTC.

The chain joins TRBV6-5 to TRBJ1-2; a possible D gene is TRBD1 (6 bases). Trimming removed 5 bases from V and 5 bases from J, with 15 bases in between. Per germline, CDR1 MNHEY and CDR2 SVGAGI. The CDR3 is 14 residues long. CDR3 residues: CASSDGIRGYGYTF. CDR3 in DNA: TGTGCCAGCAGTGATGGGATCAGGGGTTATGGCTACACCTTC.

For the CDR3, the DNA is TGTGCCACTGGGACAGGTGCGAACACCGGGGAGCTGTTTTTT. Amino acids: CATGTGANTGELFF. The chain has TRBV11-2 and TRBJ2-2; 8 bases are shared with TRBD1. V lost 10 bases, J lost 0 bases, and 4 bases stayed unmatched. The length of the CDR3 is 14 residues. The V gene's germline CDR1 is SGHAT and CDR2 FQNNGV.

This clone has a single count. Other nucleotide sequences in the sample specify the same CDR3. The rearrangement joins TRBV5-1 to TRBJ2-7; 11 bases line up with TRBD2. This CDR3 contains 14 residues. The germline V gene encodes CDR1 SGHRS and CDR2 YFSETQ. V dropped 3 bases and J dropped 3; count of bases not matched to a gene: 2. For the CDR3, the DNA is TGCGCCAGCAGCTCCGGGACTAGCGGCTACGAGCAGTACTTC. Protein sequence: CASSSGTSGYEQYF.

This chain joins TRBV6-5 and TRBJ1-2; the match to TRBD1 covers 8 bases. J lost 7 bases, V lost 5 bases, and 9 bases had no gene match. This CDR3 is built from 14 residues. Germline V gene data show CDR1 as MNHEY and CDR2 as SVGAGI. CDR3 loop: CASSSLTGGGGYTF. The CDR3, as DNA: TGTGCCAGCAGTAGCCTAACAGGGGGAGGTGGCTACACCTTC.

This clone was counted once. V gene TRBV5-1 combines with J gene TRBJ2-3, with D possibly being TRBD2 (5 bases). Trimming pared 2 bases from V and 4 bases from J, leaving 11 bases between. This CDR3 contains 14 residues. Germline CDR1 SGHRS, CDR2 YFSETQ. The CDR3 bases are TGCGCCAGCAGCTTAGGAGGTGGCGCAGATACGCAGTATTTT. Residues: CASSLGGGADTQYF.

The rearrangement joins TRBV11-1 to TRBJ1-2, with a weak D call TRBD1 (5 bases). Germline loops: CDR1 SGHAT, CDR2 FQDESV (reference sequence). The CDR3 is 12 amino acids. Trimming removed 5 bases at V and 8 bases at J, with 12 bases between. In DNA, the CDR3 is TGTGCCAGCAGCGGCCAGGGTCAAGGCTACACCTTC. It specifies CASSGQGQGYTF.

The gene calls are TRBV5-1 and TRBJ1-2, with 12 bases matching TRBD1. Germline loops: CDR1 SGHRS, CDR2 YFSETQ. This CDR3 spans 13 amino acids. With 3 bases clipped from V and 8 bases from J, the junction kept 2 bases outside the gene matches. This CDR3 is CASSSGQGAGYTF. In DNA form, the CDR3 reads TGCGCCAGCAGCTCGGGACAGGGGGCAGGCTACACCTTC. Drawing the rest from reference TRBV5-1 and TRBJ1-2, the complete variable domain is KAGVTQTPRYLIKTRGQQVTLSCSPISGHRSVSWYQQTPGQGLQFLFEYFSETQRNKGNFPGRFSGRQFSNSRSEMNVSTLELGDSALYLCASSSGQGAGYTFGSGTRLTVV.

V is TRBV4-2 and J is TRBJ2-2; 9 nucleotides match TRBD2. The CDR3 spans 16 residues. CDR1 and CDR2 (germline): LGHNA, YNFKEQ. Germline trimming cut 3 bases from V and 7 bases from J; bases unmatched to any gene: 9. The CDR3 DNA follows: TGTGCCAGCAGCCACGGCGGGAGGGCCTATGACGGGGAGCTGTTTTTT. Translating it yields CASSHGGRAYDGELFF.

This rearrangement joins TRBV29-1 to TRBJ1-6; a weak D match, TRBD1 (5 bases). This CDR3 region has 13 residues. Germline V lookup: CDR1 SQVTM, CDR2 ANQGSEA. V lost 6 bases, J lost 7 bases, and 13 bases lay in between. This CDR3 is CSVKQESNSPLHF. The CDR3 DNA reads TGCAGCGTAAAACAGGAGTCGAATTCACCCCTCCACTTT.

The chain uses TRBV2 and TRBJ1-5; D might be TRBD1 (5 bases). Between the trimmed V and J ends, which lost 8 bases and 4 bases, there was a span of 12 bases. Germline V gene lookup returns CDR1 SNHLY and CDR2 FYNNEI. The CDR3 length is 13 residues. The CDR3, as DNA: TGTGCCAGCCTCCGGGACCCAAATCAGCCCCAGCATTTT. This encodes CASLRDPNQPQHF.

The CDR3 sequence: CASGGRFGTDTQYF. The CDR3 nucleotides are TGTGCCAGCGGCGGAAGGTTCGGCACAGATACGCAGTATTTT. The chain employs TRBV2 and TRBJ2-3; D is ambiguous. Per the germline V gene, CDR1 is SNHLY and CDR2 is FYNNEI. Trimming shortened V by 8 bases and J by 1 base, and 13 bases separated the two germline ends. The CDR3 totals 14 residues. Full variable domain (missing parts from reference TRBV2 and TRBJ2-3): EPEVTQTPSHQVTQMGQEVILRCVPISNHLYFYWYRQILGQKVEFLVSFYNNEISEKSEIFDDQFSVERPDGSNFTLKIRSTKLEDSAMYFCASGGRFGTDTQYFGPGTRLTVL.

The chain joins TRBV15 to TRBJ1-1; perhaps TRBD1 as D (6 bases). Looked up from germline, CDR1 is LNHNV and CDR2 is YYDKDF (reference sequence). The CDR3 has 14 residues. V was clipped by 0 bases and J by 3 bases, with 8 bases between them. CDR3 DNA: TGTGCCACCAGCAGAGATCAGGGGTACACTGAAGCTTTCTTT. Amino acids: CATSRDQGYTEAFF. The variable domain in full, completed from reference TRBV15 and TRBJ1-1, reads DAMVIQNPRYQVTQFGKPVTLSCSQTLNHNVMYWYQQKSSQAPKLLFHYYDKDFNNEADTPDNFQSRRPNTSFCFLDIRSPGLGDTAMYLCATSRDQGYTEAFFGQGTRLTVV.

The chain is built from TRBV5-1 and TRBJ1-1; weak D call: TRBD1 (5 bases). The germline V gene encodes CDR1 SGHRS and CDR2 YFSETQ. The CDR3 covers 15 residues. The ends were cut back, 1 base at V and 0 bases at J, with 10 bases in the middle. The CDR3 sequence is CASSLTGDMNTEAFF. CDR3 DNA: TGCGCCAGCAGCTTGACAGGTGACATGAACACTGAAGCTTTCTTT.

CDR3 bases: TGTGCCAGCAGTGGGCCGGGACAGGGGGTGAGCAATCAGCCCCAGCATTTT. Protein sequence: CASSGPGQGVSNQPQHF. J is TRBJ1-5 and V is TRBV6-1; 11 bases align to TRBD1. V trimming: 4 bases; J trimming: 1 base; junction bases outside the gene matches: 6. CDR1 and CDR2 (germline): MNHNS, SASEGT. The CDR3 totals 17 residues.

The chain recombines TRBV5-5 with TRBJ2-1; 7 bases match TRBD2. Germline V gives CDR1 SGHKS, CDR2 YYEKEE (reference sequence). J gave up 5 bases and V 4 bases, and 12 bases lay outside the gene matches. The CDR3 runs to 16 residues. This CDR3 reads CASSLPGGSGDNEQFF. The DNA for the CDR3 is TGTGCCAGCAGCCTCCCGGGCGGGAGCGGGGACAATGAGCAGTTCTTC.

This clone was detected only once. V gene TRBV6-6 combines with J gene TRBJ2-1; tentatively, D is TRBD2 (6 bases). Germline V lookup: CDR1 MNHNY, CDR2 SVGAGI (reference sequence). V was cut by 6 bases and J by 0 bases, with 9 bases left in between. The CDR3 is made up of 14 amino acids. The CDR3 DNA is TGTGCCAGCAGCCCCGGGAGCTCCTACAATGAGCAGTTCTTC. It is translated as CASSPGSSYNEQFF.

In its sample, this clone was seen once. The chain carries TRBV18 and TRBJ2-1; D may be TRBD2 (5 bases). The germline V and J ends were trimmed by 3 bases and 0 bases, with 9 bases remaining between them. The CDR3 length is 15 residues. CDR1 and CDR2 from the germline V gene are KGHSH and LQKENI. The CDR3 region has the DNA TGTGCCAGCTCACCGGGCCTAGCCTCCTACAATGAGCAGTTCTTC. Translated, it gives CASSPGLASYNEQFF.

The chain is built from TRBV9 and TRBJ2-1; 14 nucleotides match TRBD2. The CDR3 sequence is 16 residues long. Germline CDR1 SGDLS, CDR2 YYNGEE. V shed 4 bases and J 8 bases; nucleotides not matched to a gene: 8. The CDR3 DNA is TGTGCCAGCAGCACTACCGGACTAGCGGGAGGTCATGAGCAGTTCTTC. This gives the protein CASSTTGLAGGHEQFF.

This chain uses TRBV29-1 with TRBJ2-3; maybe TRBD1 (5 bases). Germline-derived CDR1 and CDR2 are SQVTM and ANQGSEA. Trimming removed 4 bases from V and 0 bases from J, with 8 bases in between. The CDR3 sequence is 13 residues long. The CDR3 sequence is CSVAGASTDTQYF. The DNA for the CDR3 is TGCAGCGTTGCTGGGGCTAGCACAGATACGCAGTATTTT.

The chain links TRBV6-5 to TRBJ1-2, with 7 bases lining up with TRBD1. The CDR3 is 15 residues long. The germline V gene encodes CDR1 MNHEY and CDR2 SVGAGI. J was trimmed by 5 bases and V by 7 bases; bases with no gene match: 13. The CDR3 spells CASTKGDRLGYGYTF. CDR3 nucleotide sequence: TGTGCCAGCACCAAGGGGGACAGACTAGGTTATGGCTACACCTTC.

This rearrangement joins TRBV5-4 to TRBJ2-5; D assignment may be TRBD1 or TRBD2 (6 bases each). This CDR3 contains 13 residues. Germline V gene sequence: CDR1 SGHNT, CDR2 YYREEE (reference sequence). Trimming removed 7 bases from V and 3 bases from J, with 13 bases in between. The CDR3 DNA is TGTGCCAGCGGTTTAAGGGGGGAAGAGACCCAGTACTTC. The encoded protein is CASGLRGEETQYF.